This T cell receptor (beta chain) was profiled in a study of cytomegalovirus exposure and HLA in healthy donors. Notes on the study in general: A likely sequencing artifact accounted for one observed cluster of highly shared sequence variants.

The PCR used 60 Vbeta and 13 Jbeta primers. Data came from immunoSEQ multiplex PCR; TCRdb stores just in-frame clones and leaves some out. The listing records under 85,000 clones. Comment on this clone: Its antigen is undetermined.

The sample consisted of PBMCs. This TCR was sampled from a boy between 10 and 17 years old in good health and CMV-seronegative.

DNA of the CDR3: TGTGCCAGCTTTAAAGACAGGGTATATGAAAAACTGTTTTTT. It codes for CASFKDRVYEKLFF. This chain uses TRBV18 with TRBJ1-4, with 7 nucleotides matching TRBD1. The trim removed 7 bases at V and 6 bases at J, leaving 8 bases unmatched. The CDR3 sequence is 14 residues long. Germline loops: CDR1 KGHSH, CDR2 LQKENI.